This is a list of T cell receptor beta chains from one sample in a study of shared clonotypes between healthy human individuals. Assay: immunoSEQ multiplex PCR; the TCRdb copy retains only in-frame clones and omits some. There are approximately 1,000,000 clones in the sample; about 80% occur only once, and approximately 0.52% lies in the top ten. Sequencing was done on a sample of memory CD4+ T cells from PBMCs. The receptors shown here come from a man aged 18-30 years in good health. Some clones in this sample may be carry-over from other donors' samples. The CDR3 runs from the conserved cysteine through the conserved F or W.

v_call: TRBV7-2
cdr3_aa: CASSPRAALGNEKLFF

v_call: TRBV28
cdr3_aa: CASSFKLRTSGEFYEQYF

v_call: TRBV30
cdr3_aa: CACLLTHRGDVFSNQPQHF

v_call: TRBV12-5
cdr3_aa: CASGFEGHITGELFF

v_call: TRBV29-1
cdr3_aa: CSVVDTGVNEKLFF

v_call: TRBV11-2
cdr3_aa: CASSFTRDASYEQYF

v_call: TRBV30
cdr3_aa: CAWRYRDRGPGGQYF

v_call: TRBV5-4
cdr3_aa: CASSLGDSGNTIYF

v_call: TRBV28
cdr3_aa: CASSLFTGVVTNTGELFF

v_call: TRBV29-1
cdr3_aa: CSVAVRMGEQYF

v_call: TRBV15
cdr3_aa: CATSTKRAQSYNEQFF

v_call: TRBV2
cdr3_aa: CAIRGQTSQRAFF

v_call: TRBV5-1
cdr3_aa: CASSLEARTATGETQYF

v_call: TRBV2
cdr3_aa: CASSRRAGEAFF

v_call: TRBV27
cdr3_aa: CASSLTPGYGYTF

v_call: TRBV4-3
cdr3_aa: CASSQDKGFATNEKLFF

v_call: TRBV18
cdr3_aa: CASSPLGGGTDTQYF

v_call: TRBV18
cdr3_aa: CASHGASSGSSYNEQFF

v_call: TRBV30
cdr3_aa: CAHQRGRGLVDEQYF

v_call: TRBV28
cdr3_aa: CASSSTSSRGGYTF

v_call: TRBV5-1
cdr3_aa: CASSLVAGSREQYF

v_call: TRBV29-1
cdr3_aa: CSAAGGGTNVLTF

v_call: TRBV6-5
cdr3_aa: CASSPGTALYTEAFF

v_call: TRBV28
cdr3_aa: CASSLSGVGGYTF

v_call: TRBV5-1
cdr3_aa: CASSGGTESGETQYF

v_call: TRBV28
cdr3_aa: CASSLIQGDMNEQFF

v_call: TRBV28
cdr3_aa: CASSPYPRGQRYEQYF

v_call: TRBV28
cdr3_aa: CASSLGGQKDYEQYF

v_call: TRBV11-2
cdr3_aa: CASSLDPQGGYEQYF

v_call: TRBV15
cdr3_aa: CATSREGMAQETQYF

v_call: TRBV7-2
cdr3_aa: CASSAGQPNEKLFF

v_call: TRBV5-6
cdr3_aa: CASSPTGTDTQYF

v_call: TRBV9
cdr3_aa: CASSVDPSSYEQYF

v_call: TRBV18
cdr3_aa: CASSPRQGNTGELFF

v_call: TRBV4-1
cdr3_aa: CASSQDSGGSPLHF

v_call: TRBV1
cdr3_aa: CTSRPLEEGLYEQFF

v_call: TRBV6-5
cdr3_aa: CASKWGGTDTQYF

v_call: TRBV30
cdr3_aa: CAWAGTGNEQYF

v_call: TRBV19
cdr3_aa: CASSPRGGYTEAFF

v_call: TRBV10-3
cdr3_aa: CAISDTKGQSNEKLFF